This T cell receptor beta chain was identified in a study of beta chain features in type 1 diabetes (dated by TCRdb to the late 2010s). Turning to the overall study: No differences in mean age, gender distribution, total cell number or subset yield were found between patients and healthy donors. A total of under 120,000,000 sorted cells were examined across all samples, and RNA yield correlated strongly with the number of cells per subset. The study compared the TCRB repertoires of sorted circulating CD4+ T cell subsets in recently diagnosed type 1 diabetes patients with those in matched healthy donors. Naive and central memory subsets were obtained from all 30 or so donors, but regulatory and stem cell-like memory subsets were isolated from only 8 patients and roughly 8 healthy donors.

Each donor gave one peripheral blood draw, roughly 110 mL on average, collected into heparinised tubes. Using a panel that included CD45RO, CCR7, CD25, CD127, CD95 and CD27, naive, central memory, regulatory and stem cell-like memory CD4+ T cells were sorted on a BD FACSAria II. All sorted populations exceeded 98% purity. PBMCs were isolated immediately by Lymphoprep density gradient centrifugation and stained directly without culture. To minimize batch effects, samples were stained and sorted in pairs, one healthy donor with one patient per experiment. The study at large found these results: Only small numbers of individuals were included in the HLA sub-analyses, which left unresolved whether HLA type had any influence on TCRB rearrangement. Shorter templates might be favored by PCR, yet because patient and control samples were amplified and corrected together, any such skew would affect both groups equally. In all four CD4+ subsets, TCRB CDR3 length was moderately but significantly shorter in type 1 diabetes patients. At VDJ recombination sites, patients with type 1 diabetes made fewer insertions and deleted more nucleotides, a pattern implying thymic rearrangement abnormalities. Naive, central memory and regulatory TCRB repertoires appeared to be more similar among patients than among healthy donors. Because cDNA was sequenced instead of genomic DNA, highly expressing activated cells could be over-represented, though the groups showed no difference in activation or CD3 levels.

All of the isolated RNA was reverse transcribed with the High Capacity cDNA Reverse Transcription Kit, so expressed TCRB transcripts were sequenced. Naive, central memory and regulatory T cell samples underwent deep immunoSEQ sequencing, averaging about 3.57 million total reads per sample. Sorted cells were lysed in RLT buffer, and RNA was extracted using DNase-treated RNeasy Micro or Mini kits according to cell number. Each cell subset was processed on its own to prevent cross-contamination, while patient and healthy donor samples were processed together. TCRB sequences were amplified from cDNA with the immunoSEQ multiplex PCR, producing 87-bp fragments spanning the CDR3 region. Amplicons were sequenced on the Illumina HiSeq platform. In the original analysis: PCR bias was computationally corrected using synthetic template baselines, reads within Hamming distance 2 were collapsed, and singletons that could not be merged were discarded. By aligning reads against IMGT, V, D and J genes, CDR3 length, and insertions or deletions at six rearrangement sites were assigned. Within each subset, clonotype counts were normalized to sorted cell number, after which true diversity and Gini coefficients were computed with the tcR R package. Repertoire sharing was quantified using the overlap coefficient calculated on TCRB nucleotide sequences. Out-of-frame TCRB sequences from naive cells were analyzed as a proxy for the pre-selection repertoire. This is the immuneACCESS table as TCRdb keeps it, with only in-frame sequences that have V and J called. A part of the clones is gone; compared with another copy, unresolved V genes explain less than half, and the rest is unexplained. The D gene and trimming were derived from the DNA, and the V and J assignments and clone size from that table. Across this sample there are fewer than 900,000 clones, with 15% to 20% seen only once. 0.02% to 0.025% of the sample rests with the top ten.

Note on this clone: Its antigen has not been determined. It has no much larger one-base neighbor in the sample; base qualities were not kept.

The junction shows trimming of 0 bases on V and 2 bases on J, plus 11 bases between the germline ends. The CDR3 runs 15 residues from the cysteine to the phenylalanine. CDR3 DNA only is kept here, 45 bases in frame from base 1. The CDR1 and CDR2 encoded by the germline V gene are SQVTM and ANQGSEA. This sequence was found in a woman younger than 35 in good health. The sample was naive CD4+ T cells from blood. This specimen's cell subset or site label, per the study, means: true naive CD4+ T cells. The rearrangement joined TRBV29-1 to TRBJ2-1; the D gene assignment is ambiguous. The DNA reads TGCAGCGTTGAAGATCCAGGTCGGACCTACAATGAGCAGTTCTTC. Translated, this is CSVEDPGRTYNEQFF.